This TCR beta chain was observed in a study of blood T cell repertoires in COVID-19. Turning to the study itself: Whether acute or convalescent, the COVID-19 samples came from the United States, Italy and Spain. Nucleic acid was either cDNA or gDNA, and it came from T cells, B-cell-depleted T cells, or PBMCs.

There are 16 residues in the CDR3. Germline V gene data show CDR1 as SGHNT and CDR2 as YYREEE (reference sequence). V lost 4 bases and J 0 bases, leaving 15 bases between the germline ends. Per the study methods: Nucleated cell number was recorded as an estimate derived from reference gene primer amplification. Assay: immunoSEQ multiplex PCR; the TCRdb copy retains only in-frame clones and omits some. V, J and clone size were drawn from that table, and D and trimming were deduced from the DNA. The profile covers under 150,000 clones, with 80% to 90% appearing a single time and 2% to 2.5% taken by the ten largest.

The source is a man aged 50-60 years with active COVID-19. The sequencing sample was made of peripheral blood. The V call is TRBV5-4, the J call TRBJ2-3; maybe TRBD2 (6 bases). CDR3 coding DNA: TGTGCCAGCAGCGAAAGCACGGGGACTAGCACAGATACGCAGTATTTT. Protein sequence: CASSESTGTSTDTQYF. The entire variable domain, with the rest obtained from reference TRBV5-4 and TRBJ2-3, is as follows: ETGVTQSPTHLIKTRGQQVTLRCSSQSGHNTVSWYQQALGQGPQFIFQYYREEENGRGNFPPRFSGLQFPNYSSELNVNALELDDSALYLCASSESTGTSTDTQYFGPGTRLTVL.